The next 14 T cell receptor beta chains were all read from a single sample in a study of blood T cell repertoires in COVID-19. Using immunoSEQ multiplex PCR, the repertoire was profiled, and TCRdb retains in-frame clones only, with some absent. This sample has around 62,000 clones, with 84% found just once. Input material: peripheral blood. These receptors all stem from a man aged 45 to 65 with active COVID-19.

The rearrangement links TRBV5-5 to TRBJ1-1, with TRBD1 as a possible D gene (5 bases). Trimming left V 1 base short and J 3 bases short, with 16 bases between. Germline V gene sequence: CDR1 SGHKS, CDR2 YYEKEE (reference sequence). This CDR3 has 16 amino acids. The CDR3 loop is CASSLMSYDRDTEAFF. CDR3 DNA: TGTGCCAGCAGCTTGATGAGTTATGACAGAGACACTGAAGCTTTCTTT. The full variable domain, completed using reference TRBV5-5 and TRBJ1-1, is DAGVTQSPTHLIKTRGQQVTLRCSPISGHKSVSWYQQVLGQGPQFIFQYYEKEERGRGNFPDRFSARQFPNYSSELNVNALLLGDSALYLCASSLMSYDRDTEAFFGQGTRLTVV.

The gene calls are TRBV13 and TRBJ1-2, with TRBD1 matching over 7 bases. CDR1 and CDR2 from the germline V gene are PRHDT and FYEKMQ (reference sequence). The CDR3 consists of 15 residues. The J segment lost 7 bases and the V segment lost 1 base, leaving 9 bases of the junction unmatched. Here the CDR3 DNA reads TGTGCCAGCAGCTTAGACGCAGGGGGACTTACTGGCTACACCTTC. Protein: CASSLDAGGLTGYTF.

V is TRBV4-3 and J is TRBJ2-1; TRBD2 might be the D (7 bases). The germline gives CDR1 LGHNA, CDR2 YSLEER. The CDR3 spans 15 residues. The V gene lost 2 bases and the J gene lost 7 bases, with 15 bases spanning the gap. CDR3 region: CASSQNTGRGNEQFF. The CDR3 DNA sequence: TGCGCCAGCAGCCAAAACACAGGGAGGGGTAATGAGCAGTTCTTC.

The chain combines TRBV12-3 or TRBV12-4 with TRBJ2-7; 8 nucleotides align to TRBD1. Trimming took 8 bases from V and 2 from J; bases not matched to a gene: 5. This CDR3 contains 13 residues. The CDR3 loop reads CASSDRATYEQYF. The CDR3 DNA follows: TGTGCCAGCTCGGACAGGGCGACCTACGAGCAGTACTTC.

This clone was recorded only once. V and J are TRBV30 and TRBJ2-1; D not certain. The germline CDR1 and CDR2 sequences are GTSNPN and SVGIG (reference sequence). The CDR3 is 14 amino acids. The ends were cut back, 5 bases at V and 0 bases at J, with 11 bases in the middle. The CDR3 is CAWGTLNSYNEQFF. CDR3 in DNA: TGTGCCTGGGGTACGCTAAACTCCTACAATGAGCAGTTCTTC.

The CDR3 sequence: CSALRGNIQYF. The CDR3, as DNA: TGCAGCGCGCTGCGGGGAAACATTCAGTACTTC. This chain uses TRBV29-1 with TRBJ2-4; weak D call: TRBD2 (6 bases). The V end was cut by 7 bases, the J end by 6 bases, with 10 bases between. The CDR3 length is 11 residues. The germline V gene encodes CDR1 SQVTM and CDR2 ANQGSEA.

The gene calls are TRBV5-6 and TRBJ2-6; tentatively, D is TRBD1 (5 bases). V lost 3 bases, J lost 4 bases, and 11 bases lay in between. CDR1 SGHDT and CDR2 YYEEEE come from the germline V gene. The CDR3 extends over 15 amino acids. CDR3 nucleotides: TGTGCCAGCAGCTCCAGGGTTTCCGGGGCCAACGTCCTGACTTTC. This encodes CASSSRVSGANVLTF.

This clone is a singleton in its sample. J is TRBJ2-5 and V is TRBV5-1; possible D gene TRBD1, 7 bases. CDR1 SGHRS and CDR2 YFSETQ come from the germline V gene. V lost 0 bases and J lost 3, with 12 bases in between. This CDR3 has 15 residues. CDR3 protein: CASSLEGRGEETQYF. The CDR3 nucleotides read TGCGCCAGCAGCTTGGAGGGCAGGGGGGAAGAGACCCAGTACTTC.

The CDR3 sequence is CASTARGYSSYEQYF. The CDR3 region has the DNA TGTGCCAGCACCGCCCGAGGGTATAGCTCCTACGAGCAGTACTTC. The V gene is TRBV7-8, the J gene TRBJ2-7, with a possible D match to TRBD2 (5 bases). The CDR3 totals 15 residues. CDR1 is SGHVS, CDR2 FQNEAQ, per germline. The V gene lost 7 bases and the J gene lost 0 bases, with 16 bases spanning the gap. Drawing the rest from reference TRBV7-8 and TRBJ2-7, the complete variable domain is GAGVSQSPRYKVAKRGQDVALRCDPISGHVSLFWYQQALGQGPEFLTYFQNEAQLDKSGLPSDRFFAERPEGSVSTLKIQRTQQEDSAVYLCASTARGYSSYEQYFGPGTRLTVT.

This rearrangement joins TRBV5-1 to TRBJ2-3, with D possibly matching TRBD2 (6 bases). This CDR3 comprises 15 residues. Per the germline V gene, CDR1 is SGHRS and CDR2 is YFSETQ. V lost 6 bases and J 2 bases, leaving 16 bases between the germline ends. CDR3 DNA: TGCGCCAGCACCCTAGGGGTGGGACTCACAGATACGCAGTATTTT. This gives the protein CASTLGVGLTDTQYF.

This clone appeared a single time. The rearrangement uses TRBV9 and TRBJ2-6; the match to TRBD2 covers 7 bases. The CDR3 sequence is 18 residues long. CDR1 SGDLS and CDR2 YYNGEE come from the germline V gene. V lost 2 bases to trimming and J lost 4 bases; unmatched junction nucleotides: 12. The CDR3 here is CASSVLSGASLGANVLTF. The DNA for the CDR3 is TGTGCCAGCAGCGTTCTGAGCGGGGCCTCCCTCGGGGCCAACGTCCTGACTTTC.

The V and J genes are TRBV6-5 and TRBJ2-2; maybe TRBD2 (6 bases). CDR3 length: 14 residues. Germline assignment: CDR1 MNHEY and CDR2 SVGAGI. Trimming cost V 8 bases and J 4 bases, with 14 bases left between them. The CDR3 here is CASVGGIGTGELFF. DNA for the CDR3: TGTGCCAGCGTGGGGGGTATTGGCACCGGGGAGCTGTTTTTT.

V usage is TRBV11-2 and J usage is TRBJ2-5, with 10 bases that match TRBD2. The CDR3 spans 16 residues. Germline CDR1 SGHAT, CDR2 FQNNGV. J gave up 5 bases and V 4 bases, and 10 bases lay outside the gene matches. The CDR3 here is CASSSTRSGRGETQYF. As DNA, the CDR3 is TGTGCCAGCAGCTCCACCCGGAGCGGGAGGGGTGAGACCCAGTACTTC.

The V and J genes are TRBV9 and TRBJ2-1, with 9 bases aligning to TRBD2. Germline V gene data show CDR1 as SGDLS and CDR2 as YYNGEE. The CDR3 consists of 17 residues. The V segment lost 2 bases and the J segment 5 bases; nucleotides outside the gene matches: 11. The CDR3 DNA reads TGTGCCAGCAGCGTCCCTATAGCGGGGGAGCCCCACAATGAGCAGTTCTTC. Translated: CASSVPIAGEPHNEQFF.